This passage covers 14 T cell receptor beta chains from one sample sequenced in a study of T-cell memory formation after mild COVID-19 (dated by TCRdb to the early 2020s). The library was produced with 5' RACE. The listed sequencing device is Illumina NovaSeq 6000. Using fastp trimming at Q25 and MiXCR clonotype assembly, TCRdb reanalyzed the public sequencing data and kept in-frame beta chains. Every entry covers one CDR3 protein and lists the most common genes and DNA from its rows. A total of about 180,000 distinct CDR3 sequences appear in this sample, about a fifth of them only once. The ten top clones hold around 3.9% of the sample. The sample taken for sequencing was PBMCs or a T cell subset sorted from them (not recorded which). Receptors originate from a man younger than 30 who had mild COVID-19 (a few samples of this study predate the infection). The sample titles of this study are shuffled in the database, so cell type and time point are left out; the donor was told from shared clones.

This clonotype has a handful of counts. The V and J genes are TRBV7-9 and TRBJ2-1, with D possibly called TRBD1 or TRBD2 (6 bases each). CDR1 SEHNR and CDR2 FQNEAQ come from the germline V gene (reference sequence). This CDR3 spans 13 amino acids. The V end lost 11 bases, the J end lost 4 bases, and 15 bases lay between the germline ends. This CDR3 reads CAAHGGMYNEQFF. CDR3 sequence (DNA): TGTGCCGCCCACGGGGGCATGTACAATGAGCAGTTCTTC.

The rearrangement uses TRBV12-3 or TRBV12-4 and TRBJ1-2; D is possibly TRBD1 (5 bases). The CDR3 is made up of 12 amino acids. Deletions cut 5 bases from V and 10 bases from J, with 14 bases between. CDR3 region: CASSGGAKLYTF. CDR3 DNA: TGTGCCAGCAGTGGAGGGGCGAAACTCTACACCTTC.

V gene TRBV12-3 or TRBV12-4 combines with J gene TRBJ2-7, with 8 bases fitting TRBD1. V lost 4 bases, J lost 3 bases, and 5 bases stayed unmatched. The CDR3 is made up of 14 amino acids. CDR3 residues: CASSWDRWSYEQYF. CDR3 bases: TGTGCCAGCAGTTGGGACAGGTGGAGCTACGAGCAGTACTTC.

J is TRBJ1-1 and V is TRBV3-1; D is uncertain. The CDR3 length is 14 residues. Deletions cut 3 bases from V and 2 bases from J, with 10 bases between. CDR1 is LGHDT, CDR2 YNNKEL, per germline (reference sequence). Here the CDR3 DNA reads TGTGCCAGCAGCCATAAGGGTATCAACACTGAAGCTTTCTTT. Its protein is CASSHKGINTEAFF.

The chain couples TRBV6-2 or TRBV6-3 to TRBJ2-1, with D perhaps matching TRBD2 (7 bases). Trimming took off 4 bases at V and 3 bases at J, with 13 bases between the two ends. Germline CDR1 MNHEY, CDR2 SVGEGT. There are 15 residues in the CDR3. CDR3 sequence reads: CASSFRGANYNEQFF. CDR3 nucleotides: TGTGCCAGCAGTTTCCGGGGGGCCAACTACAATGAGCAGTTCTTC.

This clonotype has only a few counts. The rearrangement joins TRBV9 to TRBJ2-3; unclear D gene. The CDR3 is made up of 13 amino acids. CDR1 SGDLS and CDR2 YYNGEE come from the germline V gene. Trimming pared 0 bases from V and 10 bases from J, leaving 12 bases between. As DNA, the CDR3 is TGTGCCAGCAGCGTAGATGTGGGAAAGGCGCAGTATTTT. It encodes CASSVDVGKAQYF.

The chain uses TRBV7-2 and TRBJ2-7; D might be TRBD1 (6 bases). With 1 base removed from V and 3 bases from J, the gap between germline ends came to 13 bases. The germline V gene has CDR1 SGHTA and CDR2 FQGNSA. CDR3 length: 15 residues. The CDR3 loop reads CASSLGGLGGYEQYV. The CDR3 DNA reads TGTGCCAGCAGCTTAGGAGGGTTAGGGGGCTACGAGCAGTACGTC.

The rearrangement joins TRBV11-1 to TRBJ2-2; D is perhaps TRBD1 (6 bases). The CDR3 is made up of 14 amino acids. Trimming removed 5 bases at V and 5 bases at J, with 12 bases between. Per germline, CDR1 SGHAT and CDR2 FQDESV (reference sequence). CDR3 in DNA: TGTGCCAGCAGCCCTTGGGGACAAACCGGGGAGCTGTTTTTT. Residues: CASSPWGQTGELFF.

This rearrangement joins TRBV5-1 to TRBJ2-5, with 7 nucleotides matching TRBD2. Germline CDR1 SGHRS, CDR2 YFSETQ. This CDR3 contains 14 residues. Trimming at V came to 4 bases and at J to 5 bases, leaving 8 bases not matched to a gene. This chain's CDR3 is CASSGASGSETQYF. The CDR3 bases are TGCGCCAGCAGCGGGGCTAGCGGCAGCGAGACCCAGTACTTC.

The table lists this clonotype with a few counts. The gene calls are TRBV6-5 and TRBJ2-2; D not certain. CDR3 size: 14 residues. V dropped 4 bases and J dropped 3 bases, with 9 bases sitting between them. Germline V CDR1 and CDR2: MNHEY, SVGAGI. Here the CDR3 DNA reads TGTGCCAGCAGTTTCACGGTGTACACCGGGGAGCTGTTTTTT. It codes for CASSFTVYTGELFF.

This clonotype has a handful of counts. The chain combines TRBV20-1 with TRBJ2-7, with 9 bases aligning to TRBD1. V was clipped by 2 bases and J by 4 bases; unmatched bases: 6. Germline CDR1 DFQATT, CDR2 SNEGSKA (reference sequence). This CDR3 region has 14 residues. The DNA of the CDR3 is TGCAGTGCTAGACTACAGGGGGCGCGGTACGAGCAGTACGTC. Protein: CSARLQGARYEQYV.

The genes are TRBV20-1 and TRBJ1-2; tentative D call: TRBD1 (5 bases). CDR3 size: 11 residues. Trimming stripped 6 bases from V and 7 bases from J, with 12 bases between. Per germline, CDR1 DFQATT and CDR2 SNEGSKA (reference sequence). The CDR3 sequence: CSAPGAPGYTF. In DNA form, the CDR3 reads TGCAGTGCACCTGGGGCCCCTGGCTACACCTTC.

CDR3 loop: CASSTDTGGGTNEQFF. The CDR3 DNA reads as TGTGCCAGCAGCACCGACACAGGAGGGGGAACCAATGAGCAGTTCTTC. The gene calls are TRBV6-2 or TRBV6-3 and TRBJ2-1; D could derive from TRBD1 or TRBD2 (6 bases each). Trimming left V 6 bases short and J 6 bases short, with 21 bases between. This CDR3 contains 16 residues. Per germline, CDR1 MNHEY and CDR2 SVGEGT.

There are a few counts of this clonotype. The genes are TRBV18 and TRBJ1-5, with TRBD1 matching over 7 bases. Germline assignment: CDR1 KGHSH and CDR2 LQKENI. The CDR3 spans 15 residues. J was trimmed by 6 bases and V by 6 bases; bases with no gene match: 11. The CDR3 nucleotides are TGTGCCAGCTCGCAGACCGGGACAGTCCTTCAGCCCCAGCATTTT. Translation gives CASSQTGTVLQPQHF.